A single sample is the source of the 21 T cell receptor beta chains below, sequenced in a study of human T cells and chemical hapten exposure. Before extraction, the whole blood was not fractionated, and total RNA was taken from it. Separate cDNA molecules received unique molecular identifiers, which the library attached to them. TCRdb re-called the reads with MiXCR, one entry per CDR3 protein. The sample yields about 120,000 distinct CDR3 sequences, roughly 8.5% seen once. Sample: whole blood. The receptors were sampled from a human donor in good health. Some clones in this sample may be carry-over from other donors' samples.

In this sample, this clonotype turned up many times. The chain links TRBV29-1 to TRBJ2-3; 9 bases agree with TRBD1. CDR3 length: 14 amino acids. Trimming cost V 8 bases and J 5 bases; bases outside gene matches: 11. Germline values: CDR1 SQVTM, CDR2 ANQGSEA. The CDR3 nucleotides are TGCAGCTTCTACGGGGGGACAGGGAGAGATACGCAGTATTTT. It codes for CSFYGGTGRDTQYF.

A few counts support this clonotype. This chain connects TRBV20-1 to TRBJ1-3; D is undetermined. The CDR3 spans 14 residues. CDR1 DFQATT and CDR2 SNEGSKA come from the germline V gene (reference sequence). V was pared by 6 bases and J by 0 bases, with 12 bases between. CDR3 DNA: TGCAGTGCCCCGGACGGAACCTCTGGAAACACCATATATTTT. It encodes CSAPDGTSGNTIYF.

The V call is TRBV5-6, the J call TRBJ1-2; D unresolved. The V and J ends lost 5 bases and 9 bases respectively, with 20 bases between them. This CDR3 is 14 amino acids long. Per germline, CDR1 SGHDT and CDR2 YYEEEE. CDR3 sequence reads: CASSDIRTPNRYTF. Here the CDR3 DNA reads TGTGCCAGCAGTGATATACGGACCCCTAACCGCTACACCTTC.

V is TRBV19 and J is TRBJ1-2; D is unresolved. From germline, CDR1 is LNHDA and CDR2 SQIVND (reference sequence). This CDR3 spans 18 amino acids. Trimming removed 4 bases at V and 4 bases at J, with 25 bases between. The CDR3 is CASSTPSLDGGWTYGYTF. As DNA, the CDR3 is TGTGCCAGTAGTACCCCATCCTTGGACGGCGGCTGGACCTATGGCTACACCTTC.

In its sample, this clonotype was seen a few times. The CDR3 loop is CSAREGSVLGAQYF. In DNA, the CDR3 is TGCAGTGCTAGAGAGGGGTCGGTGCTAGGGGCGCAGTATTTT. The chain combines TRBV20-1 with TRBJ2-3; perhaps TRBD1 as D (5 bases). The V and J ends lost 0 bases and 10 bases respectively, with 17 bases between them. The CDR3 consists of 14 residues. CDR1 is DFQATT, CDR2 SNEGSKA, per germline (reference sequence).

This clonotype has a handful of counts. V gene TRBV30 combines with J gene TRBJ2-3; D remains ambiguous. The germline V gene encodes CDR1 GTSNPN and CDR2 SVGIG (reference sequence). This CDR3 is 12 amino acids long. Trimming took off 2 bases at V and 3 bases at J, with 6 bases between the two ends. The DNA for the CDR3 is TGTGCCTGGAGTAGTGCGACAGATACGCAGTATTTT. Amino acids: CAWSSATDTQYF.

This clonotype was seen a few times. CDR3 loop: CASSLSPGAGDTQYF. The CDR3 DNA sequence: TGTGCCAGCAGTTTAAGCCCGGGGGCTGGAGATACGCAGTATTTT. This chain uses TRBV12-3 or TRBV12-4 with TRBJ2-3; D may match TRBD1 or TRBD2 (6 bases each). Trimming removed 2 bases from V and 5 bases from J, with 14 bases in between. The CDR3 is made up of 15 amino acids.

This clonotype has ten or more counts. V usage is TRBV5-1 and J usage is TRBJ1-1; no clear D. The CDR3 runs to 14 residues. V gave up 0 bases and J gave up 3 bases, with 9 bases separating them. CDR1 SGHRS and CDR2 YFSETQ come from the germline V gene. This chain's CDR3 is CASSLVPLDTEAFF. The CDR3 DNA sequence: TGCGCCAGCAGCTTGGTGCCCTTGGACACTGAAGCTTTCTTT.

This clonotype appeared many times. The gene calls are TRBV29-1 and TRBJ1-1; D is perhaps TRBD1 (5 bases). The CDR3 is 14 amino acids. The germline V gene encodes CDR1 SQVTM and CDR2 ANQGSEA. With 3 bases removed from V and 1 base from J, the gap between germline ends came to 12 bases. CDR3 residues: CSVEEGRTNTEAFF. CDR3 bases: TGCAGCGTTGAGGAGGGACGGACGAACACTGAAGCTTTCTTT.

This clonotype was seen at least ten times. The rearrangement uses TRBV7-9 and TRBJ1-1; D remains ambiguous. Trimming cost V 4 bases and J 1 base, with 7 bases left between them. This CDR3 has 13 amino acids. CDR1 and CDR2 (germline): SEHNR, FQNEAQ (reference sequence). The CDR3 spells CASSSNRNTEAFF. The CDR3 coding sequence is TGTGCCAGCAGCTCCAACAGGAACACTGAAGCTTTCTTT.

The chain couples TRBV3-1 to TRBJ1-5; no definite D call. The length of the CDR3 is 17 residues. Trimming removed 0 bases at V and 5 bases at J, with 17 bases between. Germline V CDR1 and CDR2: LGHDT, YNNKEL (reference sequence). CDR3: CASSQDLGRPTDQPQHF. CDR3 coding DNA: TGTGCCAGCAGCCAAGATCTTGGGCGGCCAACGGATCAGCCCCAGCATTTT. The variable domain in full, completed from reference TRBV3-1 and TRBJ1-5, reads DTAVSQTPKYLVTQMGNDKSIKCEQNLGHDTMYWYKQDSKKFLKIMFSYNNKELIINETVPNRFSPKSPDKAHLNLHINSLELGDSAVYFCASSQDLGRPTDQPQHFGDGTRLSIL.

Only a few counts were recorded for this clonotype. The V call is TRBV24-1, the J call TRBJ2-1, with D unclear. Germline lookup yields CDR1 KGHDR and CDR2 SFDVKD. The V end was cut by 1 base, the J end by 9 bases, with 3 bases between. This CDR3 is 11 amino acids long. Here the CDR3 reads CATSDFTEQFF. The DNA of the CDR3 is TGTGCCACCAGTGATTTTACTGAGCAGTTCTTC.

This clonotype has only a few counts. The genes are TRBV29-1 and TRBJ2-7; D possibly corresponds to TRBD2 (6 bases). The V end was cut by 0 bases, the J end by 0 bases, with 18 bases between. This CDR3 comprises 17 residues. Germline V gives CDR1 SQVTM, CDR2 ANQGSEA. The DNA of the CDR3 is TGCAGCGTTGAAGATGGAAGGGGTAGCGGAAACTCCTACGAGCAGTACTTC. This gives the protein CSVEDGRGSGNSYEQYF.

V gene TRBV20-1 combines with J gene TRBJ2-2; 7 bases agree with TRBD2. This CDR3 comprises 14 residues. Germline loops: CDR1 DFQATT, CDR2 SNEGSKA (reference sequence). V shed 2 bases and J 5 bases; nucleotides not matched to a gene: 5. CDR3 nucleotides: TGCAGTGCTAGACCGGGGGGAGGGACCGGGGAGCTGTTTTTT. Amino acid sequence: CSARPGGGTGELFF.

The chain carries TRBV7-9 and TRBJ2-1; D is perhaps TRBD2 (6 bases). The CDR3 length is 15 residues. Germline loops: CDR1 SEHNR, CDR2 FQNEAQ (reference sequence). V was pared by 3 bases and J by 7 bases, with 16 bases between. CDR3 region: CASSFAGSADNEQFF. The CDR3 region has the DNA TGTGCCAGCAGCTTCGCGGGGAGCGCAGATAATGAGCAGTTCTTC.

The rearrangement links TRBV27 to TRBJ2-3; tentative D call: TRBD1 (5 bases). Per the germline V gene, CDR1 is MNHEY and CDR2 is SMNVEV (reference sequence). CDR3 size: 16 residues. Trimming pared 0 bases from V and 0 bases from J, leaving 10 bases between. CDR3: CASSLSGAASTDTQYF. CDR3 nucleotide sequence: TGTGCCAGCAGTTTATCTGGGGCAGCTAGCACAGATACGCAGTATTTT.

This clonotype has at least ten counts. The chain carries TRBV7-2 and TRBJ1-5; a possible D gene is TRBD1 (5 bases). This CDR3 region has 14 residues. Germline V gene lookup returns CDR1 SGHTA and CDR2 FQGNSA. V gave up 6 bases and J gave up 3 bases, with 12 bases separating them. CDR3 DNA: TGTGCCAGCAGGCCGGGACTGCCCAATCAGCCCCAGCATTTT. Protein: CASRPGLPNQPQHF.

This clonotype appeared a few times. The gene calls are TRBV5-5 and TRBJ2-3; 10 nucleotides agree with TRBD2. The J segment lost 0 bases and the V segment lost 4 bases, leaving 11 bases of the junction unmatched. Germline CDR1 SGHKS, CDR2 YYEKEE (reference sequence). The CDR3 has 18 amino acids. CDR3 bases: TGTGCCAGCAGCCCCCATAGCGGGAGGCCCCTCAGCACAGATACGCAGTATTTT. This encodes CASSPHSGRPLSTDTQYF.

Only a few counts were recorded for this clonotype. The chain recombines TRBV5-1 with TRBJ2-7; D is tentatively TRBD1 or TRBD2 (5 bases each). Germline CDR1 and CDR2: SGHRS and YFSETQ. Trimming took off 4 bases at V and 3 bases at J, with 17 bases between the two ends. This CDR3 comprises 15 residues. The CDR3 DNA reads TGCGCCAGCAGCCTCAGCCGGGACCAGTACTACGAGCAGTACTTC. Translating it yields CASSLSRDQYYEQYF.

The rearrangement uses TRBV11-2 and TRBJ1-2; TRBD1 might be the D (6 bases). V lost 7 bases, J lost 1 base, and 16 bases lay in between. The CDR3 is 15 residues long. Germline CDR1 and CDR2: SGHAT and FQNNGV. CDR3 nucleotide sequence: TGTGCCAGCATCCTGCGCCGGGACATTAACTATGGCTACACCTTC. Its protein is CASILRRDINYGYTF.

The V call is TRBV19, the J call TRBJ1-5; TRBD1 might be the D (6 bases). The CDR3 runs 15 residues. V lost 3 bases and J 4 bases, leaving 13 bases between the germline ends. CDR1 and CDR2 from the germline V gene are LNHDA and SQIVND (reference sequence). The CDR3 DNA is TGTGCCAGTAGTATCCCTCAGGACAGAAATCAGCCCCAGCATTTT. Translated: CASSIPQDRNQPQHF.